The T cell receptor beta chain described here comes from a study of cytomegalovirus exposure and HLA in healthy donors (dated by TCRdb to 2016 to 2017). In terms of the full investigation: An earlier analysis of 587 of the donors reported about 280 Gb of sequence data and about 120 million unique TCR beta sequences obtained from approximately 180 million T cells. An early release that covered about 640 HLA-typed donors contained approximately 300 gigabases of sequencing data and tens of millions of unique TCR sequences. Of the 350 to 400 genotyped donors, around 81% fell in the genetic ancestry cluster associated with self-reported Caucasian donors. The study was designed to test whether signatures of past pathogen exposure could be identified by cataloging public T cell receptors. The study used immunosequencing to profile the T cell repertoires of approximately 630 subjects and linked those repertoires to cytomegalovirus serostatus. In addition to the first cohort of around 670 subjects, a separate validation cohort of some 120 different subjects was used. To predict cytomegalovirus infection status, the study brought together high-throughput TCR immunosequencing, statistical association of individual TCRs with disease status, and machine learning. To study patterns of TCR occurrence, a later analysis re-analyzed previously published TCR beta repertoires from more than 550 donors and added high-resolution HLA genotyping. In the later analysis, no new phenotypic data were used to find candidate immune exposures; instead, reliance was placed on TCR beta sequences and their occurrence across donors. An earlier analysis of 587 of the donors applied high-throughput TCR beta sequencing to assess whether each TCR beta V gene segment acted as functional or pseudogenic. Alongside the repertoire data, information on donor age, sex, ethnicity and CMV serostatus was compiled. Genome-wide SNP genotypes for about 60% of the roughly 670 donors were used in a later genetic analysis, which treated that subset as a discovery cohort. All discovery cohort repertoires had been generated on a single sequencing platform. Both class I and class II loci were covered by HLA typing, at four-digit resolution. Typing coverage varied by locus: roughly 629-630 donors for A, B, C, DRB1 and DQB1; under 550 for DQA1; nearly 610 for DPA1; some 470 for DPB1. Five DR-DQ haplotypes were treated as single units for association and clustering because of strong linkage in the cohort. Among about 400 genotyped donors of the cohort, an average of roughly 230,000 unique TCR beta nucleotide sequences was sequenced per donor, of which roughly 18% were non-productive. What the work shows at the level of the full study, not this receptor alone: When HLA alleles, especially DR and DQ, strongly co-occurred, TCR associations were difficult to assign to individual alleles. Several of the top co-occurrence clusters appeared to be linked to parvovirus B19, influenza, CMV and Epstein-Barr virus, according to a later analysis. In an earlier analysis of about 600 of the donors, most TCR beta V segments appeared in productive rearrangements about 90% or about 30% of the time, broadly matching IMGT annotations. At a false discovery rate of 0.05, a later analysis linked 16,951 TCR beta sequences to specific HLA alleles. It was suggested by the authors that the approach could potentially be generalized to other disease states and immunological phenotypes. In a later analysis, the rate of TCR association differed among HLA loci, with DRB1 alleles having the most associated TCRs and HLA-C alleles having the fewest. This cohort had only TCR beta chains sequenced, and the lack of alpha or paired-chain data limited which features could be detected. HLA typing was unavailable for some donors at each locus, so association tests used only the typed subset. Immune exposure information for the cohort was limited to CMV serostatus. Most CMV-associated TCR beta chains appeared to be HLA-restricted in a later analysis, and the HLA associations seemed to be driven largely by CMV exposure. Some IMGT-functional V segments, including TRBV6-2 and TRBV6-3, could not be told apart with the 87-base-pair reads, so those segments were excluded. A group of highly shared sequence variants was considered likely to be a technical artifact of the sequencing pipeline. A further reported finding was that TCR beta sequences accurately predicted the HLA-A and HLA-B alleles for most subjects in the first cohort. In a later analysis, HLA-associated TCR beta chains showed more clonal expansion and lower generation probabilities than non-associated chains that were equally common. The earlier analysis of some 560 of the donors excluded 15 to 20 rarely observed V segments, including chromosome 9 orphons, because counts were too low. According to a later genetic analysis, donors in an Asian-associated ancestry cluster had fewer N-insertions in productive TCRs than the approximately 690-donor mean. Correlated functional status among segregating V segments might reflect linkage disequilibrium, but an unknown experimental factor could not be ruled out. Across donors, most TCR sequences were observed very rarely, whereas some public TCRs were present in many individuals. In vitro tests confirmed that three of the cytomegalovirus-associated TCR beta chains recognize cytomegalovirus antigens. Sequencing depth was assumed to be roughly uniform across donors in the presence/absence analyses, though that assumption may not hold. Cytomegalovirus status was reported to be diagnosed by the classifier with high specificity and sensitivity in both the original and validation cohorts. An association between a missense DCLRE1C variant and V-gene and J-gene trimming of TCR beta chains was found in a later genetic analysis and replicated in an independent cohort. The study listed 150 to 200 TCR beta chains as associated with cytomegalovirus.

Comment on this clone: Its antigen remains undetermined. No base-level quality is on record; no much larger clone is a single base apart.

The cohort comprised 550 to 700 healthy bone marrow donors. At the time of sampling, all cohort members were nominally healthy, though unrecorded immune exposures were likely present. The donor tested CMV seronegative and was one of the 352 seronegative cohort members. Each donor provided a peripheral blood sample, and peripheral blood mononuclear cells were used for TCR beta sequencing. Genomic DNA extraction from the blood cell samples was performed with the Qiagen DNeasy Blood Extraction Kit. Receptor libraries were prepared by the immunoSEQ multiplex PCR assay. For the multiplex PCR, a mixture combining 60 forward primers for TCR Vbeta segments and 13 reverse primers for TCR Jbeta segments was used. A multiplex PCR assay on genomic DNA amplified the CDR3 region of rearranged TCR beta genes. The Illumina HiSeq System was used to sequence the amplified TCR beta libraries as 87-base-pair reads. Under the source paper's analysis protocol: A later analysis tallied around 82 million unique TCR beta chains across the 550 to 850 repertoires, and some 12 million of those chains were shared by two or more donors. Raw reads were error-corrected and collapsed into unique sequences by a nearest-neighbor algorithm in which closely related sequences were merged to remove PCR and sequencing errors. To assign V, D and J gene segments, CDR3 sequences were aligned to IMGT reference sequences. Each retained sequence needed at least a six-nucleotide match to both a V gene segment and a J gene segment. A rearrangement counted as productive if the CDR3 had no stop codons and remained in frame with V and J, and every other rearrangement counted as non-productive. Following IMGT convention, CDR3 was defined as the stretch from the second conserved V-encoded cysteine to the conserved J-encoded phenylalanine. The earlier analysis of some 550 of the donors excluded any sequence lacking an unambiguous match to a single V gene segment. In an earlier analysis of around 600 of the donors, V segments were called functional above 56.7% productive rearrangements and were called segregating when the between-donor standard deviation exceeded 5%. To diagnose cytomegalovirus status from the catalog of TCR beta chain sequences, a statistical classification framework was built. V and J gene assignment, in a later analysis, came from comparing TCR nucleotide sequences with IMGT/GENE-DB human TR gene sequences. A later analysis assigned CDR3 sequences and most-parsimonious VDJ recombination scenarios with the TCRdist pipeline. In a later analysis, every TCR beta chain was defined by the combination of its CDR3 amino acid sequence and its V-gene family, and reads without a unique V-gene family were dropped. As a way to deal with suspected cross-contamination and a sequencing artifact, a later analysis dropped nearly 600 nucleotide sequences that were highly shared and had low generation probability. In a later analysis, a clonal expansion index was calculated for each public chain from normalized within-repertoire ranks of inferred template counts. A later analysis computed generation probabilities with a VDJ recombination model fitted to out-of-frame rearrangements, and checked the results against IGoR. Hypergeometric tests were used in a later analysis to score TCR-TCR, TCR-HLA and TCR-CMV co-occurrence, with a repertoire-size bias correction applied to the TCR pairs. False discovery rates were estimated in a later analysis by permuting HLA or CMV assignments 20 times. In a later analysis, co-occurring TCRs were grouped with DBSCAN, and TCRdist sequence similarity was added when clustering was performed within HLA-allele-positive subsets. Repertoires with fewer than 30,000 or more than 120,000 public chains, plus five repertoires with anomalous nucleotide sharing, were excluded from co-occurrence clustering. Here the immuneACCESS table is served through TCRdb, limited to in-frame sequences with V and J called. Missing clones are a known gap in these copies; in checked studies unresolved V genes cover under half, and the rest lacks a known reason. For V, J and clone size, that table is used; D and trimming come from the DNA. Present in this sample are around 150,000 clones, around 74% of which were seen just once. The top ten clonotypes cover around 1.5% of the sample.

V is pared back by 0 bases and J by 4 bases, with 19 bases lying between the germline termini. The CDR3 contains 17 residues, cysteine and phenylalanine counted. Here the CDR3 DNA is all that survives: 51 bases in frame from base 1. Via the germline V gene, CDR1 is SGHRS and CDR2 YFSETQ. The V and J genes are TRBV5-1 and TRBJ2-5; the D segment could be TRBD1, given 7 matching bases. This TCR was sampled from a man between 18 and 35 years old in good health and CMV-seronegative. Sequencing used PBMCs. The DNA sequence follows: TGCGCCAGCAGCTTGGCGTCAGGGGGGCGCCTAGGAGAGACCCAGTACTTC. The resulting protein is CASSLASGGRLGETQYF.